The 10 T cell receptor beta chains given below trace back to one sample, sequenced in a study of metastatic and nonmetastatic thyroid tumors. TCRdb re-clonotyped the PCR reads through MiXCR. The table has about 10,000 clones, 32% seen once. All patients reached thyroid surgery having received no treatment beforehand. The sequenced material came from tumor tissue. The receptors were gathered from a female donor with papillary thyroid cancer or a benign thyroid nodule (not recorded which). Some clones in this sample may be carry-over from other donors' samples.

The rearrangement uses TRBV11-2 and TRBJ2-2; no clear D. This CDR3 has 13 residues. Trimming took 4 bases from V and 3 from J, leaving 6 bases between them. The germline gives CDR1 SGHAT, CDR2 FQNNGV. The CDR3 here is CASSSLYTGELFF. CDR3 in DNA: TGTGCCAGCAGCTCCCTCTACACCGGGGAGCTGTTTTTT.

This chain connects TRBV9 to TRBJ2-3, with D hard to call. Germline-derived CDR1 and CDR2 are SGDLS and YYNGEE. The CDR3 contains 14 residues. Deletions cut 2 bases from V and 2 bases from J, with 9 bases between. This CDR3 is CASSVHPTTDTQYF. The CDR3 region has the DNA TGTGCCAGCAGCGTTCACCCCACCACAGATACGCAGTATTTT.

Only a few counts were recorded for this clone. This could be a read error, since a much larger clone is one nucleotide away. This rearrangement joins TRBV28 to TRBJ1-2, with D maybe TRBD1 (5 bases). The germline CDR1 and CDR2 sequences are MDHEN and SYDVKM. The CDR3 extends over 15 amino acids. CDR3 in DNA: TGTGCCAGCAGTTCTCCAGGGTGCCTGGGGAATGGCTACGCCTTC. It specifies CASSSPGCLGNGYAF.

The genes are TRBV12-3 or TRBV12-4 and TRBJ2-7; tentative D call: TRBD2 (5 bases). This CDR3 spans 15 amino acids. The ends were cut back, 3 bases at V and 5 bases at J, with 17 bases in the middle. The CDR3 reads CASSLMGGPGNEQYF. CDR3 nucleotides: TGTGCCAGCAGTTTGATGGGCGGGCCTGGGAACGAGCAGTACTTC.

The chain joins TRBV12-3 or TRBV12-4 to TRBJ1-6; no clear D gene. The V and J ends lost 6 bases and 7 bases respectively, with 7 bases between them. The CDR3 spans 12 residues. CDR3 in DNA: TGTGCCAGCAGCATCGCCAATTCACCCCTCCACTTT. Protein sequence: CASSIANSPLHF.

This clone rates as medium-sized. The chain joins TRBV7-8 to TRBJ2-2; D assignment may be TRBD1 or TRBD2 (6 bases each). V was shortened by 7 bases and J by 6 bases, with 24 bases between the two germline ends. The V gene's germline CDR1 is SGHVS and CDR2 FQNEAQ. The CDR3 runs to 17 residues. In DNA form, the CDR3 reads TGTGCCAGCATCCCCTTGGGGGGCGCCCCTGGCCCCGGGGAGCTGTTTTTT. Protein: CASIPLGGAPGPGELFF. The full variable domain, its missing parts supplied by reference TRBV7-8 and TRBJ2-2, is GAGVSQSPRYKVAKRGQDVALRCDPISGHVSLFWYQQALGQGPEFLTYFQNEAQLDKSGLPSDRFFAERPEGSVSTLKIQRTQQEDSAVYLCASIPLGGAPGPGELFFGEGSRLTVL.

By proportion, this clone is medium-sized (0.01 to 0.1%). The V call is TRBV11-3, the J call TRBJ2-7; D gene uncertain. Trimming pared 3 bases from V and 5 bases from J, leaving 8 bases between. CDR1 and CDR2 (germline): SGHNT, YENEEA. The CDR3 has 12 amino acids. The CDR3 spells CASSLRTDEQYF. The CDR3 region has the DNA TGTGCCAGCAGCTTGCGGACGGACGAGCAGTACTTC.

By frequency in the sample, this clone is medium-sized. The V and J genes are TRBV12-3 or TRBV12-4 and TRBJ2-7; TRBD1 might be the D (5 bases). The V end was cut by 6 bases, the J end by 1 base, with 13 bases between. The CDR3 is made up of 14 amino acids. The CDR3 region is CASSPDSTSYEQYF. The CDR3 DNA reads TGTGCCAGCAGCCCCGACAGTACGTCCTACGAGCAGTACTTC.

By share, this clone ranks as medium-sized. This sequence joins TRBV2 and TRBJ2-3; D possibly corresponds to TRBD1 (6 bases). CDR3 length: 13 residues. Germline loops: CDR1 SNHLY, CDR2 FYNNEI. V lost 10 bases and J 2 bases, leaving 13 bases between the germline ends. The CDR3 is CATSQGPTDTQYF. CDR3 coding DNA: TGTGCCACATCACAGGGCCCCACAGATACGCAGTATTTT.

This clone counts as medium-sized (0.01 to 0.1%). This rearrangement joins TRBV6-1 to TRBJ1-5; D might be TRBD1 (6 bases). The CDR3 length is 14 residues. Trimming left V 3 bases short and J 2 bases short, with 8 bases between. CDR1 is MNHNS and CDR2 is SASEGT in the germline V gene. In nucleotides, the CDR3 is TGTGCCAGCAGTGACAGGGGTGGCAATCAGCCCCAGCATTTT. It is translated as CASSDRGGNQPQHF.